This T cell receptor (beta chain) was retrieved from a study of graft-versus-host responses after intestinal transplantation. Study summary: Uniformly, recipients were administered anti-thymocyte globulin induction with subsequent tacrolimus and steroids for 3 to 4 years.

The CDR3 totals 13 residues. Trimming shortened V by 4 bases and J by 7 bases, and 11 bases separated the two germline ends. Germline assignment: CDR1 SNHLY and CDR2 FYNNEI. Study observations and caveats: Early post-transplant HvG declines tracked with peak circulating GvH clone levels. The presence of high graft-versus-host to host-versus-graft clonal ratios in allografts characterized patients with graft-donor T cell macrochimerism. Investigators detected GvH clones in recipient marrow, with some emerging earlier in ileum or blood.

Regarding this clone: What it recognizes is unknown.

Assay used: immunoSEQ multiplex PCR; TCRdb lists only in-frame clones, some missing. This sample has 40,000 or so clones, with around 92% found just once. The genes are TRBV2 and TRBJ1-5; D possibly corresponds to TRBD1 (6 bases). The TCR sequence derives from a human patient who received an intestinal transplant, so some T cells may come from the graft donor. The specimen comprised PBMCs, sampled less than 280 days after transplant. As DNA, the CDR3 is TGTGCCAGCAGTGGACAGGAAGGCCAGCCCCAGCATTTT. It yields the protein CASSGQEGQPQHF.